The rows below give T cell receptor beta chains drawn from one sample of a study of Ad26.COV2.S vaccination and SARS-CoV-2 variants. Measured with immunoSEQ multiplex PCR; TCRdb has only the in-frame clones, and not every one. The sample has roughly 380,000 clones, around 87% seen once. Sequencing used peripheral blood, obtained in a trial of Ad26.COV2.S vaccine versus placebo. These receptors all come from a person between 18 and 65 years old who received the Ad26.COV2.S COVID-19 vaccine or a placebo. CDR3s include the opening cysteine and the closing phenylalanine or tryptophan. A D gene is named only where the DNA matches it firmly. Size is omitted from some rows. Given values are once, few, many or a class for expanded clones.

d_call	v_call	clone_size	j_call	cdr3_aa	cdr3_nt
.	TRBV6-6	.	TRBJ1-4	CASSYEGEKLFF	TGTGCCAGCAGTTACGAGGGAGAAAAACTGTTTTTT
TRBD1	TRBV5-5	once	TRBJ2-7	CASSWGQGLNYEQYF	TGTGCCAGCAGCTGGGGACAGGGATTGAACTACGAGCAGTACTTC
.	TRBV29-1	.	TRBJ2-5	CSVAGVIGGETQYF	TGTAGCGTTGCTGGGGTAATCGGTGGAGAGACCCAGTACTTC
.	TRBV28	once	TRBJ1-2	CASSLWPRGPTF	TGTGCCAGCAGTTTATGGCCCCGTGGACCCACCTTC
.	TRBV5-6	.	TRBJ1-4	CASSLRRGATNEKLFF	TGTGCCAGCAGCTTGCGGAGGGGTGCAACTAATGAAAAACTGTTTTTT
TRBD1	TRBV6-5	.	TRBJ2-1	CASSYSTDRGTNEQFF	TGTGCCAGCAGTTACTCGACGGACAGGGGGACCAATGAGCAGTTCTTC
.	TRBV5-8	.	TRBJ1-5	CASKLTGLGNQPQHF	TGTGCCAGCAAGCTTACGGGTTTAGGGAATCAGCCCCAGCATTTT
TRBD2	TRBV9	.	TRBJ2-5	CASSPSGGSQETQYF	TGTGCCAGCAGCCCTAGCGGGGGATCCCAAGAGACCCAGTACTTC
TRBD2	TRBV6-2/TRBV6-3	.	TRBJ2-7	CASSYRAGGYEQYF	TGTGCCAGCAGTTACCGAGCGGGGGGATACGAGCAGTACTTC
TRBD1	TRBV4-1	.	TRBJ2-2	CASSQYGQGPSLTGELFF	TGCGCCAGCAGCCAATACGGACAGGGTCCTTCTCTCACCGGGGAGCTGTTTTTT
.	TRBV19	.	TRBJ2-7	CASSVTGTQTGEQYF	TGTGCCAGTAGTGTGACTGGGACCCAGACGGGAGAGCAGTACTTC
.	TRBV5-1	.	TRBJ2-5	CASSLRGSDQETQYF	TGCGCCAGCAGCTTGCGGGGATCGGACCAAGAGACCCAGTACTTC
.	TRBV7-8	.	TRBJ1-4	CASKRAYNEKLFF	TGTGCTAGCAAGAGGGCTTATAATGAAAAACTGTTTTTT
.	TRBV19	.	TRBJ2-6	CASSFRGLTGANVLTF	TGTGCCAGTAGTTTTCGTGGGTTAACTGGGGCCAACGTCCTGACTTTC
TRBD2	TRBV6-2/TRBV6-3	.	TRBJ2-7	CASSYVAGASYEQYF	TGTGCCAGCAGTTACGTAGCGGGGGCCTCCTACGAGCAGTACTTC